The rows below give T cell receptor beta chains drawn from one sample of a study of shared clonotypes between healthy human individuals. Clones were read by immunoSEQ multiplex PCR, and TCRdb kept only the in-frame ones, dropping some. The sample has about 1,500,000 clones; 95% to 97% are singletons. Sequences were obtained from naive CD4+ T cells sorted from blood. The receptors shown here come from a man between 25 and 39 years old in good health. The CDR3 runs from the conserved cysteine through the conserved F or W. The D gene is left open where the match is weak. Clone sizes are given selectively: once, few, many, or a class where the clone is expanded.

v_call: TRBV7-9; j_call: TRBJ2-3; d_call: .; clone_size: .; cdr3_nt: TGTGCCAGCAGCTTAGCCCGGAGTAGAGATACGCAGTATTTT; cdr3_aa: CASSLARSRDTQYF
v_call: TRBV25-1; j_call: TRBJ2-5; d_call: .; clone_size: .; cdr3_nt: TGTGCCAGCAGTGATAGCTGGGAAACATTACAAGAGACCCAGTACTTC; cdr3_aa: CASSDSWETLQETQYF
v_call: TRBV28; j_call: TRBJ1-1; d_call: .; clone_size: .; cdr3_nt: TGTGCCAGCAGTTTATTAATCCTACGGGCTGAAGCTTTCTTT; cdr3_aa: CASSLLILRAEAFF
v_call: TRBV5-4; j_call: TRBJ2-7; d_call: .; clone_size: .; cdr3_nt: TGTGCCAGCAGCCTGCAGGATGGCCGGTTTTACGAGCAGTACTTC; cdr3_aa: CASSLQDGRFYEQYF
v_call: TRBV19; j_call: TRBJ2-1; d_call: TRBD2; clone_size: .; cdr3_nt: TGTGCCAGTAGCGGACTAGCGGGGGACACCGGGAATGAGCAGTTCTTC; cdr3_aa: CASSGLAGDTGNEQFF
v_call: TRBV10-2; j_call: TRBJ2-7; d_call: .; clone_size: .; cdr3_nt: TGCGCCAGCAGTGGGACCCAGCGGTACGAGCAGTACTTC; cdr3_aa: CASSGTQRYEQYF
v_call: TRBV28; j_call: TRBJ2-2; d_call: .; clone_size: .; cdr3_nt: TGTGCCAGCAGCCTTAGGGCGTATGGCGGGGAGCTGTTTTTT; cdr3_aa: CASSLRAYGGELFF
v_call: TRBV2; j_call: TRBJ2-1; d_call: TRBD2; clone_size: once; cdr3_nt: TGTGCCAGCAGCGGGACTACTCCTTACAATGAGCAGTTCTTC; cdr3_aa: CASSGTTPYNEQFF
v_call: TRBV4-3; j_call: TRBJ2-1; d_call: .; clone_size: .; cdr3_nt: TGCGCCAGCAGCCCCGGCGGAGGGGGTCCCTACAATGAGCAGTTCTTC; cdr3_aa: CASSPGGGGPYNEQFF
v_call: TRBV27; j_call: TRBJ2-1; d_call: TRBD1; clone_size: .; cdr3_nt: TGTGCCAGCAGTTCGGACAGGGGGCAAATCTACAATGAGCAGTTCTTC; cdr3_aa: CASSSDRGQIYNEQFF
v_call: TRBV19; j_call: TRBJ2-7; d_call: .; clone_size: .; cdr3_nt: TGTGCCAGTAGTACTGGGCCAGGGAGTTCCTACGAGCAGTACTTC; cdr3_aa: CASSTGPGSSYEQYF
v_call: TRBV9; j_call: TRBJ2-1; d_call: .; clone_size: once; cdr3_nt: TGTGCCAGCAGCGTCGGGGATGAGCAGTTCTTC; cdr3_aa: CASSVGDEQFF
v_call: TRBV10-3; j_call: TRBJ2-3; d_call: .; clone_size: .; cdr3_nt: TGTGCCATCAAGTCTGACACAGATACGCAGTATTTT; cdr3_aa: CAIKSDTDTQYF
v_call: TRBV28; j_call: TRBJ2-1; d_call: TRBD2; clone_size: .; cdr3_nt: TGTGCCAGTTCCGGACTAGCGGGCTACAATGAGCAGTTCTTC; cdr3_aa: CASSGLAGYNEQFF
v_call: TRBV20-1; j_call: TRBJ2-5; d_call: .; clone_size: .; cdr3_nt: TGCAGTGCTAGGGTCGTGGAGACCCAGTACTTC; cdr3_aa: CSARVVETQYF
v_call: TRBV18; j_call: TRBJ2-1; d_call: .; clone_size: .; cdr3_nt: TGTGCCAGCTCACCACCTGGAGGCAAATACAATGAGCAGTTCTTC; cdr3_aa: CASSPPGGKYNEQFF
v_call: TRBV5-1; j_call: TRBJ2-3; d_call: .; clone_size: .; cdr3_nt: TGCGCCAGCAGCTGGGCGATCACCGGGACTAGCACAGATACGCAGTATTTT; cdr3_aa: CASSWAITGTSTDTQYF
v_call: TRBV9; j_call: TRBJ2-7; d_call: TRBD1; clone_size: .; cdr3_nt: TGTGCCAGCAGTCCTGGACAGGGGGGCTACGAGCAGTACTTC; cdr3_aa: CASSPGQGGYEQYF
v_call: TRBV18; j_call: TRBJ1-1; d_call: TRBD1; clone_size: .; cdr3_nt: TGTGCCAGCTCACTAGACCTCCGGGACAGGTCTGACACTGAAGCTTTCTTT; cdr3_aa: CASSLDLRDRSDTEAFF
v_call: TRBV6-6; j_call: TRBJ2-1; d_call: .; clone_size: .; cdr3_nt: TGTGCCAGCAGTTACTCCGTGGGACATGAGCAGTTCTTC; cdr3_aa: CASSYSVGHEQFF
v_call: TRBV19; j_call: TRBJ1-5; d_call: TRBD1; clone_size: .; cdr3_nt: TGTGCCAGCGCAGACAGGGTCAATCAGCCCCAGCATTTT; cdr3_aa: CASADRVNQPQHF
v_call: TRBV5-6; j_call: TRBJ1-1; d_call: .; clone_size: .; cdr3_nt: TGTGCCAGCATCCGTCTAGGGGGGAAAGACACGGACACTGAAGCTTTCTTT; cdr3_aa: CASIRLGGKDTDTEAFF
v_call: TRBV11-3; j_call: TRBJ2-1; d_call: TRBD2; clone_size: .; cdr3_nt: TGTGCCAGCAGCTTAGACGGACTAGCGGGAGTATCAAGTGAGCAGTTCTTC; cdr3_aa: CASSLDGLAGVSSEQFF
v_call: TRBV10-3; j_call: TRBJ2-7; d_call: .; clone_size: .; cdr3_nt: TGTGCCATCAGGGAAGGGGGGCCCCACTACGAGCAGTACTTC; cdr3_aa: CAIREGGPHYEQYF
v_call: TRBV21-1; j_call: TRBJ2-4; d_call: .; clone_size: once; cdr3_nt: TGTGCCAGCAGCAAGCACGTAGGACTAGCGGGACTACCAGTAGCCAAAAACATTCAGTACTTC; cdr3_aa: CASSKHVGLAGLPVAKNIQYF
v_call: TRBV5-6; j_call: TRBJ2-1; d_call: .; clone_size: .; cdr3_nt: TGTGCCAGCCAAAGGCGGGGCGGTAATGAGCAGTTCTTC; cdr3_aa: CASQRRGGNEQFF
v_call: TRBV19; j_call: TRBJ1-5; d_call: .; clone_size: .; cdr3_nt: TGTGCCAGTAGTATTTTAAATCAGCCCCAGCATTTT; cdr3_aa: CASSILNQPQHF
v_call: TRBV28; j_call: TRBJ2-3; d_call: TRBD2; clone_size: .; cdr3_nt: TGTGCCAGCTCCGATACTAGCGGGAGATTGGATACGCAGTATTTT; cdr3_aa: CASSDTSGRLDTQYF
v_call: TRBV4-3; j_call: TRBJ2-3; d_call: .; clone_size: .; cdr3_nt: TGCGCCAGCAGCCAAGGTCGGTCGGGGGATACGCAGTATTTT; cdr3_aa: CASSQGRSGDTQYF
v_call: TRBV28; j_call: TRBJ1-1; d_call: TRBD1; clone_size: .; cdr3_nt: TGTGCCAGCAGTTTATTGGGGACAGGGACTAATGAAGCTTTCTTT; cdr3_aa: CASSLLGTGTNEAFF
v_call: TRBV28; j_call: TRBJ2-1; d_call: .; clone_size: .; cdr3_nt: TGTGCCAGCAGTTTAGCGTCGACGGGTTTGCTGAATGAGCAGTTCTTC; cdr3_aa: CASSLASTGLLNEQFF
v_call: TRBV5-1; j_call: TRBJ2-1; d_call: .; clone_size: .; cdr3_nt: TGCGCCAGCAGTTTTAGCGGTCCCTACAATGAGCAGTTCTTC; cdr3_aa: CASSFSGPYNEQFF
v_call: TRBV2; j_call: TRBJ2-7; d_call: .; clone_size: .; cdr3_nt: TGTGCCAGCACCCCGGAAGTCGGGGGCGGCTCCTACGAGCAGTACTTC; cdr3_aa: CASTPEVGGGSYEQYF
v_call: TRBV7-2; j_call: TRBJ2-7; d_call: .; clone_size: .; cdr3_nt: TGTGCCAGCAGCTTAGCTAATAGGATAGAGCAGTACTTC; cdr3_aa: CASSLANRIEQYF
v_call: TRBV9; j_call: TRBJ2-7; d_call: .; clone_size: .; cdr3_nt: TGTGCCAGCAGCGTAGCGCCTAGGGCGAACGAGCAGTACTTC; cdr3_aa: CASSVAPRANEQYF
v_call: TRBV9; j_call: TRBJ2-7; d_call: TRBD2; clone_size: .; cdr3_nt: TGTGCCAGCAGCGTAGGGGGAGGGGATCCTCAGGGCGAGCAGTACTTC; cdr3_aa: CASSVGGGDPQGEQYF